This T cell receptor (beta chain) was identified during a study of CXCR3-negative and CXCR3-positive naive CD8 T cells. The authors gated naive CD8+ T cells as CD45RO-CCR7+CD27+CD95-. Through 5' RACE with UMI labels, the TRB cDNA libraries were prepared. TCRdb reprocessed the 5' RACE reads, keeping one entry per CDR3 protein, no DNA. This sample's table reports fewer than 55,000 distinct CDR3 sequences. This CDR3 region has 11 residues. The TCR comes from a human donor in good health. Some clones in this sample may be carry-over from other donors' samples. The chain uses TRBV12-3 or TRBV12-4 and TRBJ2-5; there is no DNA to check the TCRdb D call of TRBD1. Sample: naive CXCR3- CD8+ T cells from blood. The subset was: CD45RO-CCR7+CD27+CD95- naive CD8+ T cells lacking CXCR3 (TNR3-). The CDR3 sequence is CASSGAETQYF.